These 30 T cell receptor beta chains came from one sample sequenced in a study of glioma-infiltrating T cells after dendritic cell vaccination. Indicated time point: after dendritic cell vaccination, including at tumor progression/relapse. Only in-frame clones appear in the TCRdb table, and some are missing; sequencing was by immunoSEQ multiplex PCR. The sample yields approximately 91,000 clones, 80% to 90% seen once. This specimen was blood, taken after dendritic cell vaccination. These receptor sequences come from a human donor with glioblastoma.

V gene TRBV2 combines with J gene TRBJ1-5; tentative D call: TRBD1 (6 bases). Germline V gene data show CDR1 as SNHLY and CDR2 as FYNNEI. This CDR3 spans 13 amino acids. V lost 4 bases and J lost 4, with 8 bases in between. For the CDR3, the DNA is TGTGCCAGCAGTGGACAGGAAAATCAGCCCCAGCATTTT. Translated: CASSGQENQPQHF.

CDR3 sequence reads: CASSLSGGGYTF. The CDR3 nucleotides are TGTGCCAGCAGCTTAAGCGGAGGTGGCTACACCTTC. The rearrangement joins TRBV7-9 to TRBJ1-2; D is unresolved. Between the trimmed V and J ends, which lost 2 bases and 7 bases, there was a span of 8 bases. This CDR3 is built from 12 residues. Looked up from germline, CDR1 is SEHNR and CDR2 is FQNEAQ (reference sequence).

The CDR3 loop reads CASKPGGNTDTQYF. The CDR3 DNA follows: TGCGCCAGCAAGCCGGGGGGAAACACAGATACGCAGTATTTT. The chain combines TRBV5-1 with TRBJ2-3; 7 bases are shared with TRBD2. V was clipped by 6 bases and J by 2 bases; unmatched bases: 6. The germline V gene has CDR1 SGHRS and CDR2 YFSETQ. The CDR3 is made up of 14 amino acids.

This clone was picked up one time. This chain connects TRBV28 to TRBJ1-5, with 9 bases identical to TRBD1. Germline CDR1 reads MDHEN; CDR2 reads SYDVKM. The length of the CDR3 is 14 residues. V was pared by 3 bases and J by 6 bases, with 3 bases of the junction left unmatched. The CDR3 loop is CASSLGQGLQPQHF. Here the CDR3 DNA reads TGTGCCAGCAGTTTGGGACAGGGACTTCAGCCCCAGCATTTT.

The chain couples TRBV7-9 to TRBJ1-2; 7 positions agree with TRBD1. This CDR3 has 17 residues. The V and J ends lost 0 bases and 8 bases, in that order; junction bases with no gene match: 15. Per germline, CDR1 SEHNR and CDR2 FQNEAQ (reference sequence). The CDR3 DNA reads as TGTGCCAGCAGCTTAGCGACAACAGGGGCGGGTAGTGGAGGCTACACCTTC. The encoded protein is CASSLATTGAGSGGYTF.

The chain is built from TRBV5-1 and TRBJ2-5; D perhaps matches TRBD1 (6 bases). CDR1 and CDR2 (germline): SGHRS, YFSETQ. This CDR3 contains 15 residues. V gave up 0 bases and J gave up 2 bases, with 11 bases separating them. In DNA form, the CDR3 reads TGCGCCAGCAGCTTGGCCAGGACAGCTCAAGAGACCCAGTACTTC. This gives the protein CASSLARTAQETQYF.

This clone appeared a few times. V and J are TRBV19 and TRBJ1-5; no clear D gene. The ends were cut back, 7 bases at V and 5 bases at J, with 12 bases in the middle. The CDR3 spans 13 residues. Germline loops: CDR1 LNHDA, CDR2 SQIVND (reference sequence). CDR3 residues: CASKPRRDQPQHF. The DNA of the CDR3 is TGTGCCAGTAAACCCCGGCGGGATCAGCCCCAGCATTTT.

V usage is TRBV30 and J usage is TRBJ2-3; TRBD1 aligns across 9 bases. J was trimmed by 3 bases and V by 0 bases; bases with no gene match: 19. Germline assignment: CDR1 GTSNPN and CDR2 SVGIG (reference sequence). The CDR3 length is 20 residues. The CDR3: CAWSVHSGWGQGRRTDTQYF. DNA for the CDR3: TGTGCCTGGAGTGTACATTCAGGTTGGGGACAGGGCCGAAGGACAGATACGCAGTATTTT.

The chain employs TRBV4-2 and TRBJ2-2, with D possibly TRBD1 on 6 matching bases. This CDR3 has 15 amino acids. The V gene lost 3 bases and the J gene lost 2 bases, with 10 bases spanning the gap. Germline V gene sequence: CDR1 LGHNA, CDR2 YNFKEQ. The CDR3 here is CASSQRDTNTGELFF. The CDR3 nucleotides are TGTGCCAGCAGCCAGAGGGACACTAACACCGGGGAGCTGTTTTTT.

The chain carries TRBV7-8 and TRBJ1-2; 7 positions match TRBD1. Germline V lookup: CDR1 SGHVS, CDR2 FQNEAQ. Trimming took 4 bases from V and 3 from J; bases not matched to a gene: 8. The CDR3 length is 15 residues. DNA of the CDR3: TGTGCCAGCAGCTATGCCGGGACAGTAGACTATGGCTACACCTTC. Translation gives CASSYAGTVDYGYTF.

The chain joins TRBV5-8 to TRBJ2-1; 7 positions match TRBD1. Losses at the gene ends were 4 bases for V and 8 bases for J; bases not matched to a gene: 3. This CDR3 region has 12 residues. The germline V gene encodes CDR1 SGHTS and CDR2 YDEGEE. The CDR3, as DNA: TGTGCCAGCAGCCCTACAGGGGATGAGCAGTTCTTC. It specifies CASSPTGDEQFF.

This chain links TRBV11-3 with TRBJ2-3; no definite D call. Germline V gene data show CDR1 as SGHNT and CDR2 as YENEEA. V was trimmed by 5 bases and J by 0 bases, leaving 6 bases between them. The CDR3 has 13 residues. The CDR3 bases are TGTGCCAGCAGCCGCCGGAGCACAGATACGCAGTATTTT. This sequence encodes CASSRRSTDTQYF.

This rearrangement joins TRBV27 to TRBJ2-1, with 14 bases identical to TRBD2. The germline V gene has CDR1 MNHEY and CDR2 SMNVEV (reference sequence). V shed 5 bases and J 4 bases; nucleotides not matched to a gene: 7. The CDR3 totals 17 residues. CDR3 nucleotides: TGTGCCAGCAGTCCGAGGACTAGCGGGAGGAAGTACAATGAGCAGTTCTTC. Protein sequence: CASSPRTSGRKYNEQFF.

The rearrangement uses TRBV5-1 and TRBJ2-7; D is perhaps TRBD1 (6 bases). The germline CDR1 and CDR2 sequences are SGHRS and YFSETQ. There are 14 residues in the CDR3. Trimming cost V 4 bases and J 2 bases, with 13 bases left between them. CDR3 loop: CASSIQGDTYEQYV. CDR3 nucleotides: TGCGCCAGCAGCATCCAAGGGGACACCTACGAGCAGTACGTC.

The chain links TRBV27 to TRBJ1-5; D ambiguous. Germline V lookup: CDR1 MNHEY, CDR2 SMNVEV (reference sequence). The CDR3 has 13 amino acids. Deletions cut 6 bases from V and 1 base from J, with 7 bases between. The CDR3 is CASSRLSNQPQHF. The DNA of the CDR3 is TGTGCCAGCAGCCGACTGAGCAATCAGCCCCAGCATTTT.

The DNA of the CDR3 is TGCGCCAGCAGCTGGGGGGGACAAGACAATGAGCAGTTCTTC. Amino acid sequence: CASSWGGQDNEQFF. The chain links TRBV5-1 to TRBJ2-1, with a weak D call TRBD2 (7 bases). The V and J ends lost 3 bases and 5 bases respectively, with 12 bases between them. CDR1 is SGHRS, CDR2 YFSETQ, per germline. This CDR3 has 14 residues.

The rearrangement uses TRBV27 and TRBJ1-5, with no clear D. This CDR3 spans 14 amino acids. V was clipped by 2 bases and J by 5 bases, with 10 bases between them. Looked up from germline, CDR1 is MNHEY and CDR2 is SMNVEV (reference sequence). In DNA, the CDR3 is TGTGCCAGCAGTTTAGGACTTCTACATCAGCCCCAGCATTTT. Amino acids: CASSLGLLHQPQHF.

This chain connects TRBV7-8 to TRBJ1-5; D gene ambiguous. Germline loops: CDR1 SGHVS, CDR2 FQNEAQ. Trimming took off 0 bases at V and 8 bases at J, with 5 bases between the two ends. The CDR3 consists of 12 residues. CDR3 sequence (DNA): TGTGCCAGCAGCTTAGCGTCGGAGCCCCAGCATTTT. Its protein is CASSLASEPQHF.

V and J are TRBV7-3 and TRBJ1-1; 7 bases align to TRBD1. Germline CDR1 SGHTA, CDR2 FQGTGA. The CDR3 runs to 13 residues. With 3 bases clipped from V and 4 bases from J, the junction kept 2 bases outside the gene matches. This CDR3 reads CASSFGTATEAFF. The CDR3 nucleotides are TGTGCCAGCAGCTTTGGGACAGCCACTGAAGCTTTCTTT.

The chain combines TRBV6-6 with TRBJ1-1; no firm D call. This CDR3 has 13 amino acids. Trimming took 0 bases from V and 1 from J, leaving 3 bases between them. Germline-derived CDR1 and CDR2 are MNHNY and SVGAGI (reference sequence). CDR3 sequence reads: CASSYSRNTEAFF. DNA of the CDR3: TGTGCCAGCAGTTACTCCAGGAACACTGAAGCTTTCTTT.

The V call is TRBV6-1, the J call TRBJ2-7, with 7 bases that match TRBD1. This CDR3 has 14 residues. The V gene end was trimmed by 6 bases and the J gene end by 5 bases; junction bases not matched to a gene: 10. Germline V gives CDR1 MNHNS, CDR2 SASEGT. The CDR3 DNA reads as TGTGCCAGCAGGTCCAACAGGGGCCTCGACGAGCAGTACGTC. Amino acids: CASRSNRGLDEQYV.

This clone was detected only once. The rearrangement links TRBV6-1 to TRBJ2-7, with 9 bases matching TRBD1. This CDR3 spans 15 amino acids. Germline-derived CDR1 and CDR2 are MNHNS and SASEGT. V was clipped by 8 bases and J by 2 bases; unmatched bases: 10. The CDR3 DNA follows: TGTGCCAGCTCAGTGGGACAGGGCGCGACCTACGAGCAGTACTTC. Protein product: CASSVGQGATYEQYF.

The V gene is TRBV7-3, the J gene TRBJ2-5; 9 nucleotides agree with TRBD2. Germline V gene sequence: CDR1 SGHTA, CDR2 FQGTGA. The CDR3 is 15 amino acids. Unmatched junction bases numbered 5, after V lost 1 base and J lost 5 bases. The CDR3 coding sequence is TGTGCCAGCAGCTTAATGGCGGGAGGGTACGAGACCCAGTACTTC. This gives the protein CASSLMAGGYETQYF.

This chain joins TRBV9 and TRBJ1-3, with D perhaps TRBD1 (6 bases). Trimming cost V 4 bases and J 2 bases, with 16 bases left between them. From germline, CDR1 is SGDLS and CDR2 YYNGEE. This CDR3 is 16 amino acids long. The CDR3 region is CASSPQTGGAGNTIYF. The DNA for the CDR3 is TGTGCCAGCAGCCCCCAGACAGGAGGTGCTGGAAACACCATATATTTT.

This clone has only a few counts. This chain connects TRBV5-1 to TRBJ2-1; 15 bases map to TRBD2. Germline V lookup: CDR1 SGHRS, CDR2 YFSETQ. The CDR3 extends over 16 amino acids. Trimming cost V 3 bases and J 9 bases; bases outside gene matches: 7. CDR3 nucleotide sequence: TGCGCCAGCAGCTGGGGACTAGCGGGAGGTAGTGGTGAGCAGTTCTTC. It is translated as CASSWGLAGGSGEQFF.

The chain has TRBV10-1 and TRBJ2-2, with TRBD1 matching 10 bases. The CDR3 consists of 18 residues. CDR1 and CDR2 from the germline V gene are WNHNN and SYGVQD (reference sequence). The junction had 7 bases not matched to a gene; V was cut back by 3 bases and J by 0 bases. The CDR3 DNA reads as TGCGCCAGCAGTGACGAGCCGGGACAGGGGACGAACACCGGGGAGCTGTTTTTT. It yields the protein CASSDEPGQGTNTGELFF.

This clone occurred once. V gene TRBV2 combines with J gene TRBJ2-5, with 11 nucleotides matching TRBD2. With V trimmed by 9 bases and J by 5 bases, 11 bases remained unmatched. The CDR3 covers 15 residues. CDR1 and CDR2 (germline): SNHLY, FYNNEI. This CDR3 reads CASSSGRAVRETQYF. CDR3 bases: TGTGCCAGTAGTAGCGGGAGGGCCGTTCGTGAGACCCAGTACTTC.

This clone came up a few times. The genes are TRBV28 and TRBJ2-3; TRBD2 is a possible D gene (6 bases). This CDR3 comprises 16 residues. Trimming cost V 4 bases and J 0 bases, with 14 bases left between them. Germline assignment: CDR1 MDHEN and CDR2 SYDVKM. CDR3 in amino acids: CASSSPGTSSTDTQYF. The CDR3 bases are TGTGCCAGCAGTTCCCCCGGGACTTCTAGCACAGATACGCAGTATTTT.

The chain links TRBV5-1 to TRBJ2-7, with D tentatively TRBD2 (6 bases). Trimming removed 6 bases from V and 2 bases from J, with 15 bases in between. The CDR3 consists of 14 residues. CDR1 is SGHRS, CDR2 YFSETQ, per germline. CDR3 nucleotide sequence: TGCGCCAGCAATCTTCTAGGAGGGGCCTACGAGCAGTACTTC. This translates into CASNLLGGAYEQYF.

The rearrangement links TRBV4-1 to TRBJ2-5; TRBD1 aligns across 8 bases. Germline lookup yields CDR1 MGHRA and CDR2 YSYEKL. The CDR3 contains 16 residues. V was pared by 1 base and J by 1 base, with 5 bases of the junction left unmatched. CDR3 loop: CASSQGPTGGQETQYF. The CDR3 DNA sequence: TGCGCCAGCAGCCAAGGCCCCACAGGGGGCCAAGAGACCCAGTACTTC.